These 29 T cell receptor beta chains came from one sample sequenced in a study of blood T cell repertoires in COVID-19. Sequencing used immunoSEQ multiplex PCR; TCRdb keeps in-frame clones, though not all of them. Here the sample spans 300,000 to 450,000 clones, 80% to 90% being singletons. Source material: PBMCs or T cells enriched from blood (not recorded which). The receptors were sampled from a man younger than 30 who had recovered from COVID-19.

CDR3 region: CASSAQGLANTGELFF. DNA for the CDR3: TGTGCCAGCAGCGCCCAGGGACTAGCGAACACCGGGGAGCTGTTTTTT. The chain employs TRBV7-2 and TRBJ2-2; TRBD2 matches 8 bases. After removal of 5 bases from V and 0 bases from J, the junction contained 5 bases not matched to a gene. CDR1 SGHTA and CDR2 FQGNSA come from the germline V gene. The CDR3 totals 16 residues. The full variable domain, in which reference TRBV7-2 and TRBJ2-2 provide the parts outside the CDR3, is GAGVSQSPSNKVTEKGKDVELRCDPISGHTALYWYRQSLGQGLEFLIYFQGNSAPDKSGLPSDRFSAERTGGSVSTLTIQRTQQEDSAVYLCASSAQGLANTGELFFGEGSRLTVL.

This clone occurred a few times. The rearrangement joins TRBV10-2 to TRBJ2-3; 7 nucleotides line up with TRBD2. This CDR3 spans 14 amino acids. The V gene end was trimmed by 7 bases and the J gene end by 2 bases; junction bases not matched to a gene: 6. Germline CDR1 WSHSY, CDR2 SAAADI. The CDR3 region has the DNA TGCGCCAGCACCGAAGCGGGGCACACAGATACGCAGTATTTT. The encoded protein is CASTEAGHTDTQYF.

The V and J genes are TRBV3-1 (or the pseudogene TRBV3-2) and TRBJ2-7; TRBD2 matches at 16 bases. Germline V CDR1 and CDR2: LGHDT, YNNKEL (reference sequence). With V trimmed by 5 bases and J by 9 bases, 13 bases remained unmatched. This CDR3 comprises 17 residues. The CDR3 nucleotides read TGTGCCAGCAGCAAGGGACTAGCGGGAGGGCCGACCTTAGGGCAGTACTTC. It is translated as CASSKGLAGGPTLGQYF.

This chain joins TRBV11-2 and TRBJ1-2, with D hard to call. V dropped 2 bases and J dropped 0 bases, with 7 bases sitting between them. The CDR3 totals 14 residues. Per germline, CDR1 SGHAT and CDR2 FQNNGV. The CDR3 sequence: CASSLSSANYGYTF. In DNA, the CDR3 is TGTGCCAGCAGCTTAAGTAGCGCTAACTATGGCTACACCTTC.

This sequence joins TRBV7-9 and TRBJ2-7, with 7 bases lining up with TRBD1. This CDR3 has 15 amino acids. The germline V gene encodes CDR1 SEHNR and CDR2 FQNEAQ (reference sequence). V shed 1 base, J shed 2 bases, and the junction held 5 bases outside the gene matches. The CDR3 here is CASSLGDDRAYEQYF. CDR3 in DNA: TGTGCCAGCAGCTTAGGGGACGACAGGGCCTACGAGCAGTACTTC.

The rearrangement links TRBV28 to TRBJ2-7; the D is unclear. The germline V and J ends were trimmed by 10 bases and 4 bases, with 11 bases remaining between them. In germline, CDR1 is MDHEN, CDR2 SYDVKM. CDR3 length equals 11 residues. The CDR3 region is CATKRSYEQYF. The DNA of the CDR3 is TGTGCCACCAAAAGGAGTTACGAGCAGTACTTC. The full variable domain, with the rest looked up from reference TRBV28 and TRBJ2-7, is DVKVTQSSRYLVKRTGEKVFLECVQDMDHENMFWYRQDPGLGLRLIYFSYDVKMKEKGDIPEGYSVSREKKERFSLILESASTNQTSMYLCATKRSYEQYFGPGTRLTVT.

CDR3 DNA: TGCAGCGTTGATAGGGATACCTTAGCGGGAGGGCCGGATACGCAGTATTTT. Protein sequence: CSVDRDTLAGGPDTQYF. The chain recombines TRBV29-1 with TRBJ2-3; 11 bases agree with TRBD2. From germline, CDR1 is SQVTM and CDR2 ANQGSEA. Trimming at V came to 3 bases and at J to 6 bases, leaving 14 bases not matched to a gene. The CDR3 totals 17 residues.

This clone was recorded once. V and J are TRBV30 and TRBJ1-4; the D is unclear. The CDR3 is 13 amino acids. The V gene's germline CDR1 is GTSNPN and CDR2 SVGIG (reference sequence). Trimming shortened V by 0 bases and J by 7 bases, and 9 bases separated the two germline ends. The CDR3 region has the DNA TGTGCCTGGAGTGTATGGGCGACTGAAAAACTGTTTTTT. Translation gives CAWSVWATEKLFF.

The gene calls are TRBV13 and TRBJ2-1; 11 nucleotides agree with TRBD2. CDR1 is PRHDT and CDR2 is FYEKMQ in the germline V gene (reference sequence). V dropped 7 bases and J dropped 1; count of bases not matched to a gene: 12. CDR3 length: 18 amino acids. This CDR3 reads CASTLRMGLAASYNEQFF. CDR3 coding DNA: TGTGCCAGCACCCTTAGGATGGGACTAGCGGCTTCCTACAATGAGCAGTTCTTC.

V gene TRBV7-9 combines with J gene TRBJ1-2; a possible D gene is TRBD1 (6 bases). Trimming removed 0 bases at V and 4 bases at J, with 15 bases between. Germline V gives CDR1 SEHNR, CDR2 FQNEAQ (reference sequence). The CDR3 has 16 residues. The CDR3 loop is CASSLARGGGSYGYTF. CDR3 DNA sequence: TGTGCCAGCAGCTTAGCGCGGGGAGGGGGAAGCTATGGCTACACCTTC.

This chain connects TRBV2 to TRBJ2-5; D gene ambiguous. Germline CDR1 and CDR2: SNHLY and FYNNEI. Trimming cost V 7 bases and J 3 bases, with 12 bases left between them. This CDR3 has 13 amino acids. The CDR3, as DNA: TGTGCCAGCAAGAGCGTTCAAAAAGAGACCCAGTACTTC. Translation gives CASKSVQKETQYF.

The V and J genes are TRBV2 and TRBJ1-5; maybe TRBD1 (5 bases). The V and J ends lost 4 bases and 3 bases respectively, with 10 bases between them. CDR3 length equals 14 residues. In germline, CDR1 is SNHLY, CDR2 FYNNEI. CDR3 in DNA: TGTGCCAGCAGTGCCGGCAGGGTCAATCAGCCCCAGCATTTT. Its protein product is CASSAGRVNQPQHF.

This clone was seen a single time. The chain is built from TRBV2 and TRBJ2-1; tentative D call: TRBD2 (5 bases). Looked up from germline, CDR1 is SNHLY and CDR2 is FYNNEI. Between the trimmed V and J ends, which lost 2 bases and 5 bases, there was a span of 10 bases. CDR3 length equals 14 residues. The CDR3 reads CASSERGGDNEQFF. CDR3 DNA sequence: TGTGCCAGCAGTGAACGAGGAGGAGACAATGAGCAGTTCTTC. Full variable domain (missing parts from reference TRBV2 and TRBJ2-1): EPEVTQTPSHQVTQMGQEVILRCVPISNHLYFYWYRQILGQKVEFLVSFYNNEISEKSEIFDDQFSVERPDGSNFTLKIRSTKLEDSAMYFCASSERGGDNEQFFGPGTRLTVL.

The chain recombines TRBV15 with TRBJ1-2, with D tentatively TRBD1 (6 bases). V gave up 3 bases and J gave up 8 bases, with 13 bases separating them. CDR1 and CDR2 (germline): LNHNV, YYDKDF (reference sequence). The CDR3 has 13 amino acids. This chain's CDR3 is CATSSDRHWGYTF. Written as DNA, the CDR3 is TGTGCCACCAGCAGTGACAGGCACTGGGGCTACACCTTC.

This clone was observed once. This chain links TRBV7-9 with TRBJ1-2; D is uncertain. The germline gives CDR1 SEHNR, CDR2 FQNEAQ (reference sequence). V dropped 4 bases and J dropped 8 bases, with 11 bases sitting between them. The CDR3 is 12 residues long. The CDR3 reads CASSSQSWGYTF. In DNA form, the CDR3 reads TGTGCCAGCAGCTCACAATCTTGGGGCTACACCTTC.

The V and J genes are TRBV9 and TRBJ2-3; TRBD2 might be the D (5 bases). This CDR3 region has 14 residues. V shed 1 base and J shed 5 bases, with 11 bases lying between them. Germline-derived CDR1 and CDR2 are SGDLS and YYNGEE. The DNA of the CDR3 is TGTGCCAGCAGCGTACGAGGGCCTGAAGATACGCAGTATTTT. This codes for CASSVRGPEDTQYF.

The CDR3 DNA reads as TGTGCCAGCAGTTTCCGTAACTATGGCTACACCTTC. Encoded protein: CASSFRNYGYTF. The rearrangement joins TRBV28 to TRBJ1-2; no reliable D call. This CDR3 comprises 12 residues. The germline V and J ends were trimmed by 3 bases and 1 base, with 3 bases remaining between them. CDR1 and CDR2 from the germline V gene are MDHEN and SYDVKM.

The rearrangement links TRBV27 to TRBJ1-1; D unclear. The CDR3 covers 14 residues. Germline V gene sequence: CDR1 MNHEY, CDR2 SMNVEV (reference sequence). With 5 bases removed from V and 1 base from J, the gap between germline ends came to 11 bases. CDR3: CASSTRRENTEAFF. The CDR3 bases are TGTGCCAGCAGTACACGACGGGAGAACACTGAAGCTTTCTTT.

The CDR3 DNA reads as TGTGCCAGCAGGGACACCGACTACGAGCAGTACTTC. Translating gives CASRDTDYEQYF. The gene calls are TRBV6-5 and TRBJ2-7, with D possibly TRBD1 on 5 matching bases. Trimming left V 6 bases short and J 3 bases short, with 9 bases between. The CDR3 runs 12 residues. Germline V CDR1 and CDR2: MNHEY, SVGAGI.

The V and J genes are TRBV10-3 and TRBJ2-6; 7 nucleotides match TRBD2. After removal of 10 bases from V and 0 bases from J, the junction contained 15 bases not matched to a gene. This CDR3 region has 18 residues. In germline, CDR1 is ENHRY, CDR2 SYGVKD. The CDR3 is CASGAYRTGGSGANVLTF. The CDR3 nucleotides read TGTGCCAGCGGGGCCTACAGGACGGGGGGCTCTGGGGCCAACGTCCTGACTTTC.

The rearrangement joins TRBV28 to TRBJ2-5; 10 nucleotides align to TRBD1. CDR3 length: 14 residues. The germline CDR1 and CDR2 sequences are MDHEN and SYDVKM. V lost 3 bases and J lost 5; bases outside the gene matches: 3. The CDR3 DNA sequence: TGTGCCAGCAGTTTGGGACAGGGGAGGGAGACCCAGTACTTC. Encoded protein: CASSLGQGRETQYF.

J is TRBJ2-1 and V is TRBV9; 7 nucleotides align to TRBD2. This CDR3 region has 15 residues. Germline CDR1 reads SGDLS; CDR2 reads YYNGEE. The V gene end was trimmed by 0 bases and the J gene end by 6 bases; junction bases not matched to a gene: 6. This CDR3 reads CASSVGGAGLNEQFF. The CDR3 DNA reads TGTGCCAGCAGCGTAGGGGGAGCGGGGCTCAATGAGCAGTTCTTC.

The V and J genes are TRBV5-1 and TRBJ2-1; TRBD1 matches at 10 bases. CDR1 is SGHRS and CDR2 is YFSETQ in the germline V gene. V lost 2 bases and J lost 2; bases outside the gene matches: 1. This CDR3 comprises 15 residues. CDR3 amino acids: CASSFGTGAYNEQFF. The CDR3 DNA reads TGCGCCAGCAGCTTCGGGACAGGGGCCTACAATGAGCAGTTCTTC.

The rearrangement joins TRBV2 to TRBJ2-7; D is perhaps TRBD2 (6 bases). The germline gives CDR1 SNHLY, CDR2 FYNNEI. Deletions cut 6 bases from V and 4 bases from J, with 13 bases between. CDR3 length equals 13 residues. CDR3: CASRRDGGYEQYF. The DNA of the CDR3 is TGTGCCAGCAGGAGGGACGGAGGGTACGAGCAGTACTTC. Drawing the rest from reference TRBV2 and TRBJ2-7, the complete variable domain is EPEVTQTPSHQVTQMGQEVILRCVPISNHLYFYWYRQILGQKVEFLVSFYNNEISEKSEIFDDQFSVERPDGSNFTLKIRSTKLEDSAMYFCASRRDGGYEQYFGPGTRLTVT.

The chain carries TRBV10-2 and TRBJ2-7; 9 bases align to TRBD1. Unmatched junction bases numbered 7, after V lost 6 bases and J lost 4 bases. The CDR3 loop spans 14 amino acids. Germline V lookup: CDR1 WSHSY, CDR2 SAAADI. CDR3: CASRGQGSSYEQYF. Here the CDR3 DNA reads TGCGCCAGCAGGGGACAGGGCTCTAGTTACGAGCAGTACTTC.

V and J are TRBV7-9 and TRBJ2-1, with a possible D match to TRBD1 (6 bases). Trimming removed 10 bases at V and 10 bases at J, with 17 bases between. Germline CDR1 reads SEHNR; CDR2 reads FQNEAQ (reference sequence). CDR3 length: 12 residues. In nucleotides, the CDR3 is TGTGCCATTGAAGGGTCCGGGACAGAGCAGTTCTTC. Protein product: CAIEGSGTEQFF. The whole variable domain, remainder taken from reference TRBV7-9 and TRBJ2-1, is DTGVSQNPRHKITKRGQNVTFRCDPISEHNRLYWYRQTLGQGPEFLTYFQNEAQLEKSRLLSDRFSAERPKGSFSTLEIQRTEQGDSAMYLCAIEGSGTEQFFGPGTRLTVL.

The V call is TRBV7-6, the J call TRBJ2-1, with 7 bases fitting TRBD2. Germline loops: CDR1 SGHVS, CDR2 FNYEAQ. Trimming at V came to 3 bases and at J to 9 bases, leaving 8 bases not matched to a gene. The CDR3 covers 14 residues. Here the CDR3 DNA reads TGTGCCAGCAGCTTTACCGGGACTAACCCTGAGCAGTTCTTC. It codes for CASSFTGTNPEQFF.

This chain uses TRBV18 with TRBJ2-3; the match to TRBD2 covers 9 bases. The germline gives CDR1 KGHSH, CDR2 LQKENI. The trim removed 0 bases at V and 4 bases at J, leaving 5 bases unmatched. This CDR3 has 16 residues. This CDR3 reads CASSPPAGGPADTQYF. The CDR3 nucleotides read TGTGCCAGCTCACCACCAGCGGGGGGCCCAGCAGATACGCAGTATTTT.

This chain joins TRBV6-5 and TRBJ2-1; 9 bases fit TRBD2. The CDR3 runs 15 residues. J was trimmed by 6 bases and V by 2 bases; bases with no gene match: 5. Germline V CDR1 and CDR2: MNHEY, SVGAGI. CDR3: CASSYQGLAPNEQFF. The CDR3 region has the DNA TGTGCCAGCAGTTACCAGGGACTAGCTCCCAATGAGCAGTTCTTC.